What follows describes a single TCR beta chain. This clone was detected only once. Its recognized antigen is unknown. Base qualities are not at hand, and no much larger clone is one base apart. The data were taken from a study of shared clonotypes between healthy human individuals (dated by TCRdb to about 2020). Looking at the study overall: The cohort comprised a couple of women and a few men aged 18 to 49 years. Different laboratories and diverse techniques were used to prepare libraries and sequence TCR repertoires, to increase sequencing depth and limit assay-specific biases. For each donor, CD4 naive and CD4 memory were each run on three plates, CD8 naive on two plates, and CD8 memory on one plate. Each donor's leukapheresis produced roughly between roughly 0.85 and 10 billion PBMCs. To estimate repertoire size and how much clonotypes are shared between individuals, the study performed deep sequencing of blood TCR repertoires from about five healthy adults.

TCR CDR3 regions were amplified from genomic DNA by multiplex PCR using the deep immunoSEQ assay. Genomic DNA extracted from each cell subset was distributed evenly over all wells of several immunoSEQ 96-well plates, and each plate served as one replicate. For sorted subsets, about 200 ng genomic DNA, equal to 30,000 to 35,000 T cell genomes, was loaded into each replicate PCR. Purified libraries were measured with a Qubit 3.0 fluorometer, size-checked on a Bioanalyzer 2100, and measured again with the KAPA Library Quantification kit. Each immunoSEQ 96-well plate was sequenced on its own single-read 150-cycle Illumina NextSeq 550 flow cell. In the authors' own workflow: Because only junctional sequences without quality scores were contained in the immunoSEQ output, filtering matching that applied to full-length reads could not be performed. Sequences were annotated with PyIR, a Python wrapper for IgBLAST v1.9, and V/J genes and CDR3 were assigned using IMGT germline references. Any read was removed if the V/J assignment was weak (E-value above 1e-6), the CDR3 was missing, or the read contained stop codons, out-of-frame junctions, or ambiguous translated residues. V3J clonotypes were defined as sequences sharing an identical inferred V gene, J gene, and CDR3 amino acid sequence. Percentage overlap between repertoires was computed as shared unique clonotypes divided by the size of the smaller repertoire. Richness of each repertoire was evaluated using RTK rarefaction, the Chao1 estimator, and Recon v2.1 estimates of unobserved clonotypes. OLGA was used to compute generation probabilities for all TCRbeta clonotypes that the gDNA method yielded from a few donors. This immuneACCESS table, as held by TCRdb, lists in-frame sequences with V and J called but not all clones. Of the missing ones, under half trace to an unresolved V gene in checked studies; the others have no known cause. That table supplies the V and J calls and clone size; D and trimming were determined from the DNA. The sample yields a few million clones; around nine tenths were counted once. More than 0.12% of the sample is taken by the ten largest.

The donors were healthy, HIV-negative adults with no recently reported acute infections or vaccinations. Every donor was a Caucasian adult living in Nashville, Tennessee, USA. CD4+ T cells were enriched by magnetic negative selection; naive cells were then positively selected on CD45RA, and the negative fraction formed the memory subset. Blood was collected by leukapheresis, and PBMCs were isolated by Ficoll-Histopaque density gradient centrifugation and then cryopreserved in liquid nitrogen vapor phase. Analytical flow cytometry was used to check the purity and quantity of each magnetically sorted T cell population. From each sorted fraction, genomic DNA was isolated and quantified by UV absorbance on a Nanodrop 2000c. Overall results and qualifications from the work: The genetic and exposure-history diversity represented was limited by the small number of donors. Across a few donors, approximately 5% of naive CD4, 3% to 4% of naive CD8, approximately 2.5% of memory CD4, and roughly 0.4% of memory CD8 clonotypes were shared. Pairwise subsampling indicated that sequencing depth was expected to affect the degree of clonotype sharing among donors. Sampling was limited to blood, and TCR repertoires in tissue likely differ from TCR repertoires in blood. Rarefaction of sorted-subset datasets indicated incomplete sequencing despite the large sequencing depth. Estimated clonotype richness was generally larger for naive than for memory subsets. Compared with non-shared clonotypes, the clonotypes found in all four sorted-subset donors had higher generation probabilities.

V is pared back by 1 base and J by 6 bases, with 6 bases lying between the germline termini. From cysteine to phenylalanine, the CDR3 is 13 amino acids long. The read is trimmed to its CDR3 DNA, 39 bases read in frame from base 1. CDR1 and CDR2 are drawn from the germline V gene: LGHNA, YSLEER. This sequence originates from a young man in good health. The sample was naive CD4+ T cells sorted from blood. The cell subset or site label for this specimen denotes: CD45RA+ positively selected. The chain is encoded by TRBV4-3 joined to TRBJ2-2; the D gene cannot be named for sure. DNA sequence: TGCGCCAGCAGCCAAGCAACTCCCGGGGAGCTGTTTTTT. Translated, it gives CASSQATPGELFF.